Listed below are T cell receptor beta chains from one sample, sequenced in a study of shared clonotypes between healthy human individuals. Method: immunoSEQ multiplex PCR; TCRdb's copy keeps in-frame clones and lacks some. The top ten clones hold around 1.2% of a sample with around 2,000,000 clones, about 95% of them seen once. Sequencing input: naive CD8+ T cells sorted from blood. These receptors came from a man between 18 and 29 years old in good health. Each CDR3 is given with its conserved first and last residue. The D gene is left open where the match is weak. Size is omitted from some rows. Given values are once, few, many or a class for expanded clones.

j_call | v_call | d_call | clone_size | cdr3_aa | cdr3_nt
TRBJ2-1 | TRBV2 | NA | NA | CASSVWGGDEQFF | TGTGCCAGCAGTGTTTGGGGCGGAGATGAGCAGTTCTTC
TRBJ1-2 | TRBV28 | NA | NA | CASSDNPYGYTF | TGTGCCAGCAGTGACAATCCCTATGGCTACACCTTC
TRBJ2-7 | TRBV21-1 | NA | NA | CASSNSILGQSYEQYF | TGTGCCAGCAGCAATTCTATCCTGGGACAATCCTACGAGCAGTACTTC
TRBJ2-6 | TRBV5-6 | TRBD1 | NA | CASSWWGQGIFGANVLTF | TGTGCCAGCAGCTGGTGGGGACAGGGAATTTTTGGGGCCAACGTCCTGACTTTC
TRBJ2-3 | TRBV4-1 | TRBD2 | NA | CASSQGFSGGQDTQYF | TGCGCCAGCAGCCAAGGTTTTAGCGGGGGGCAAGATACGCAGTATTTT
TRBJ2-1 | TRBV6-5 | NA | NA | CASIGGGYNEQFF | TGTGCCAGCATAGGGGGGGGCTACAATGAGCAGTTCTTC
TRBJ2-3 | TRBV7-6 | NA | NA | CASSLERSDTQYF | TGTGCCAGCAGCTTGGAGAGGTCAGATACGCAGTATTTT
TRBJ2-2 | TRBV9 | NA | NA | CASSVFGSPGARTGELFF | TGTGCCAGCAGCGTCTTCGGGTCGCCGGGGGCGCGGACGGGGGAGCTGTTTTTT
TRBJ1-5 | TRBV6-5 | NA | NA | CASSFGPDQPQHF | TGTGCCAGCAGTTTCGGACCCGATCAGCCCCAGCATTTT
TRBJ1-1 | TRBV5-4 | NA | NA | CASSWLGAEAFF | TGTGCCAGCAGCTGGTTAGGGGCTGAAGCTTTCTTT
TRBJ2-3 | TRBV11-2 | TRBD2 | NA | CASSLTQGGDTDTQYF | TGTGCCAGCAGCTTAACCCAGGGAGGGGACACAGATACGCAGTATTTT
TRBJ1-1 | TRBV6-6 | TRBD1 | NA | CASSPRTGGNTEAFF | TGTGCCAGCAGTCCGAGGACAGGGGGGAACACTGAAGCTTTCTTT
TRBJ1-5 | TRBV5-6 | NA | NA | CASSLQGGVQPQHF | TGTGCCAGCAGCTTACAGGGCGGGGTCCAGCCCCAGCATTTT
TRBJ2-3 | TRBV5-1 | NA | NA | CASSFRTDTQYF | TGCGCCAGCAGTTTTCGTACGGATACGCAGTATTTT
TRBJ2-1 | TRBV28 | TRBD1 | many | CASSLGTGDEQFF | TGTGCCAGCAGTTTAGGGACAGGGGATGAGCAGTTCTTC
TRBJ1-5 | TRBV6-4 | NA | NA | CASSAVDQPQHF | TGTGCCAGCAGTGCTGTGGATCAGCCCCAGCATTTT
TRBJ2-3 | TRBV5-1 | NA | NA | CASTPPWSTDTQYF | TGCGCCAGCACCCCACCGTGGAGCACAGATACGCAGTATTTT
TRBJ2-2 | TRBV4-3 | TRBD2 | NA | CASSQEGAGGPAELFF | TGCGCCAGCAGCCAAGAGGGAGCGGGAGGGCCGGCGGAGCTGTTTTTT
TRBJ1-1 | TRBV2 | NA | NA | CASSGGGMDTEAFF | TGTGCCAGCAGTGGTGGGGGGATGGACACTGAAGCTTTCTTT
TRBJ2-5 | TRBV7-9 | NA | NA | CASSSPDRPYQETQYF | TGTGCCAGCAGCTCCCCCGACAGACCGTACCAAGAGACCCAGTACTTC
TRBJ2-2 | TRBV29-1 | NA | once | CSVGQSNTGELFF | TGCAGCGTTGGACAGTCGAACACCGGGGAGCTGTTTTTT
TRBJ2-1 | TRBV11-2 | TRBD2 | NA | CASSLVSAGGPWNEQFF | TGTGCCAGCAGCTTAGTATCGGCGGGAGGGCCGTGGAATGAGCAGTTCTTC
TRBJ1-1 | TRBV28 | NA | NA | CASSLAGDTEAFF | TGTGCCAGCAGTTTAGCCGGGGATACTGAAGCTTTCTTT
TRBJ2-1 | TRBV7-3 | TRBD2 | NA | CASSAGTSGYNEQFF | TGTGCCAGCAGCGCCGGGACTAGCGGATACAATGAGCAGTTCTTC
TRBJ2-7 | TRBV9 | TRBD2 | NA | CASSVGDSGALGQYF | TGTGCCAGCAGCGTAGGGGATAGCGGGGCCCTCGGGCAGTACTTC
TRBJ2-5 | TRBV14 | TRBD2 | NA | CASSQGWTSGVQETQYF | TGTGCCAGCAGCCAAGGGTGGACTAGCGGGGTCCAAGAGACCCAGTACTTC
TRBJ2-1 | TRBV5-6 | TRBD1 | NA | CASSLPSGAGQGLNEQFF | TGTGCCAGCAGCTTGCCATCGGGGGCTGGACAGGGTCTAAATGAGCAGTTCTTC
TRBJ2-1 | TRBV28 | NA | NA | CASTFREDEQFF | TGTGCCAGCACCTTTAGAGAGGATGAGCAGTTCTTC
TRBJ2-7 | TRBV18 | TRBD2 | NA | CASSPTRGGEADEQYF | TGTGCCAGCTCACCCACGCGGGGAGGGGAGGCGGACGAGCAGTACTTC
TRBJ2-1 | TRBV7-2 | TRBD2 | NA | CASSLRAGMRNEQFF | TGTGCCAGCAGCTTACGAGCGGGAATGCGCAATGAGCAGTTCTTC